The 16 T cell receptor beta chains in this list originate from one sample, sequenced in a study of shared clonotypes between healthy human individuals. TCRdb keeps only in-frame clones here, not all; method: immunoSEQ multiplex PCR. The sample holds about 1.5 million clones, 95% to 99% seen once. The source material was naive CD4+ T cells sorted from blood. Specified subset: CD45RA+ positively selected. These receptors originate from a man aged 25 to 40 in good health.

This rearrangement joins TRBV4-1 to TRBJ2-7; D gene uncertain. This CDR3 comprises 14 residues. CDR1 and CDR2 (germline): MGHRA, YSYEKL. The ends were cut back, 0 bases at V and 10 bases at J, with 16 bases in the middle. CDR3 nucleotide sequence: TGCGCCAGCAGCCAAGATAGGAGCAGGAGATCCCAGTACTTC. Protein: CASSQDRSRRSQYF.

The CDR3 region has the DNA TGTGCCATCAGTGCGATTGACGGAATCAATCAGCCCCAGCATTTT. Amino acid sequence: CAISAIDGINQPQHF. V gene TRBV10-3 combines with J gene TRBJ1-5; D uncertain. The CDR3 sequence is 15 residues long. Germline V gives CDR1 ENHRY, CDR2 SYGVKD. Trimming took 4 bases from V and 3 from J, leaving 13 bases between them.

The chain employs TRBV7-9 and TRBJ2-3, with a weak D call TRBD2 (6 bases). V shed 0 bases and J shed 4 bases, with 20 bases lying between them. Germline-derived CDR1 and CDR2 are SEHNR and FQNEAQ (reference sequence). The CDR3 extends over 18 amino acids. This chain's CDR3 is CASSLASGSSVRPDTQYF. CDR3 sequence (DNA): TGTGCCAGCAGCTTAGCCTCGGGTTCTAGCGTAAGACCAGATACGCAGTATTTT.

In the case of this clone: The DNA is omitted, as the CDR3 cannot be located on it reliably, and the CDR3 follows TCRdb's listing. The J gene is TRBJ2-7, the V gene TRBV5-4. With termini counted, the CDR3 has 14 amino acids. Germline V lookup: CDR1 SGHNT, CDR2 YYREEE (reference sequence). CDR3 residues: CASSFGGGTGLLYF.

The CDR3 sequence is CASSPNVGYYNEQFF. DNA of the CDR3: TGTGCCAGCTCACCTAACGTGGGGTACTACAATGAGCAGTTCTTC. The J gene is TRBJ2-1, the V gene TRBV18; D remains ambiguous. This CDR3 has 15 amino acids. CDR1 is KGHSH, CDR2 LQKENI, per germline. The germline V and J ends were trimmed by 3 bases and 3 bases, with 12 bases remaining between them.

The V gene is TRBV15, the J gene TRBJ2-7; maybe TRBD2 (5 bases). Trimming took off 0 bases at V and 1 base at J, with 16 bases between the two ends. CDR1 is LNHNV and CDR2 is YYDKDF in the germline V gene (reference sequence). The CDR3 is 17 amino acids. The CDR3 loop is CATSRDFAGPESYEQYF. The CDR3 bases are TGTGCCACCAGCAGAGATTTTGCGGGCCCGGAGTCCTACGAGCAGTACTTC.

V is TRBV10-3 and J is TRBJ1-2, with D possibly being TRBD1 (5 bases). The CDR3 contains 12 residues. Trimming cost V 7 bases and J 6 bases, with 12 bases left between them. Germline assignment: CDR1 ENHRY and CDR2 SYGVKD. CDR3 in amino acids: CAITQGTDGYTF. DNA for the CDR3: TGTGCCATCACTCAGGGTACTGATGGCTACACCTTC.

J is TRBJ2-3 and V is TRBV9, with 9 positions matching TRBD1. V shed 5 bases and J 5 bases; nucleotides not matched to a gene: 6. CDR1 and CDR2 (germline): SGDLS, YYNGEE. The CDR3 totals 14 residues. The CDR3 coding sequence is TGTGCCAGCAGTCCGGGACAGGGCTTAGATACGCAGTATTTT. This translates into CASSPGQGLDTQYF.

As concerns this clone: Other nucleotide sequences in the sample specify the same CDR3. This chain links TRBV5-1 with TRBJ1-5; D is uncertain. The CDR3 has 13 amino acids. Trimming cost V 0 bases and J 4 bases, with 5 bases left between them. CDR1 is SGHRS, CDR2 YFSETQ, per germline. The CDR3 DNA is TGCGCCAGCAGCTTGGAAGTTAATCAGCCCCAGCATTTT. Protein: CASSLEVNQPQHF.

This chain links TRBV28 with TRBJ2-7; 7 bases fit TRBD1. CDR1 is MDHEN, CDR2 SYDVKM, per germline. The CDR3 is 15 amino acids. With 3 bases clipped from V and 0 bases from J, the junction kept 5 bases outside the gene matches. CDR3 sequence reads: CASSFLDRDSYEQYF. The CDR3 nucleotides read TGTGCCAGCAGTTTTCTCGACAGGGACTCCTACGAGCAGTACTTC.

The chain recombines TRBV28 with TRBJ1-2, with D possibly TRBD1 on 5 matching bases. Germline V CDR1 and CDR2: MDHEN, SYDVKM. V lost 8 bases and J 2 bases, leaving 15 bases between the germline ends. The CDR3 sequence is 14 residues long. The CDR3 loop is CASLIGGQNYGYTF. CDR3 in DNA: TGTGCCAGCCTTATCGGGGGTCAGAACTATGGCTACACCTTC.

This clone was seen only once. V and J are TRBV25-1 and TRBJ2-5, with 7 bases that match TRBD1. Germline V gene data show CDR1 as MGHDK and CDR2 as SYGVNS. This CDR3 is 13 amino acids long. The V segment lost 5 bases and the J segment 5 bases; nucleotides outside the gene matches: 5. The CDR3 region is CASSKTGLETQYF. The CDR3, as DNA: TGTGCCAGCAGTAAGACAGGGTTGGAGACCCAGTACTTC.

In nucleotides, the CDR3 is TGTGCCAGCAGTCCCTTGGGAGATACGCAGTATTTT. This codes for CASSPLGDTQYF. The rearrangement uses TRBV6-1 and TRBJ2-3; D gene uncertain. V lost 5 bases and J lost 5, with 8 bases in between. This CDR3 contains 12 residues. The germline V gene has CDR1 MNHNS and CDR2 SASEGT.

This clone was seen only once. The V call is TRBV11-2, the J call TRBJ2-1, with TRBD2 as a possible D gene (6 bases). Germline V gene data show CDR1 as SGHAT and CDR2 as FQNNGV. Trimming took 0 bases from V and 6 from J, leaving 12 bases between them. CDR3 length equals 15 residues. CDR3 residues: CASSLEGLPANEQFF. Written as DNA, the CDR3 is TGTGCCAGCAGCTTAGAGGGACTCCCCGCCAATGAGCAGTTCTTC.

V usage is TRBV7-2 and J usage is TRBJ2-7; 12 positions agree with TRBD2. Looked up from germline, CDR1 is SGHTA and CDR2 is FQGNSA. This CDR3 region has 15 residues. V lost 1 base to trimming and J lost 7 bases; unmatched junction nucleotides: 5. CDR3 nucleotides: TGTGCCAGCAGCTTAGGTGGGACTAGCGGGCTGGAGCAGTACTTC. This gives the protein CASSLGGTSGLEQYF. The complete variable domain, with remaining parts taken from reference TRBV7-2 and TRBJ2-7, reads GAGVSQSPSNKVTEKGKDVELRCDPISGHTALYWYRQSLGQGLEFLIYFQGNSAPDKSGLPSDRFSAERTGGSVSTLTIQRTQQEDSAVYLCASSLGGTSGLEQYFGPGTRLTVT.

V usage is TRBV5-1 and J usage is TRBJ2-5, with 8 bases lining up with TRBD2. The germline V gene encodes CDR1 SGHRS and CDR2 YFSETQ. The CDR3 runs 15 residues. V shed 1 base and J 1 base; nucleotides not matched to a gene: 3. The CDR3 here is CASSLLSGTQETQYF. CDR3 coding DNA: TGCGCCAGCAGCTTGCTTAGCGGGACCCAAGAGACCCAGTACTTC. Combining the CDR3 with reference TRBV5-1 and TRBJ2-5 gives the whole variable domain KAGVTQTPRYLIKTRGQQVTLSCSPISGHRSVSWYQQTPGQGLQFLFEYFSETQRNKGNFPGRFSGRQFSNSRSEMNVSTLELGDSALYLCASSLLSGTQETQYFGPGTRLLVL.